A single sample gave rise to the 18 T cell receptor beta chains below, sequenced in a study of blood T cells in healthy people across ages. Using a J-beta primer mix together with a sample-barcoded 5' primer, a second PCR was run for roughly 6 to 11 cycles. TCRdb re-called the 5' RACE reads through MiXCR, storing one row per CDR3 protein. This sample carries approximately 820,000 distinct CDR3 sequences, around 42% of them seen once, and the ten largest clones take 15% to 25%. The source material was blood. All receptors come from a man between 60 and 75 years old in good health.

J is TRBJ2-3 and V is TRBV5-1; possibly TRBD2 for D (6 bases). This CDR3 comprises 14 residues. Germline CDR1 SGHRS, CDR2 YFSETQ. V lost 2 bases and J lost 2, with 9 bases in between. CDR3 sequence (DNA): TGCGCCAGCAGCTTCGGGGGAAACACAGATACGCAGTATTTT. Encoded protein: CASSFGGNTDTQYF.

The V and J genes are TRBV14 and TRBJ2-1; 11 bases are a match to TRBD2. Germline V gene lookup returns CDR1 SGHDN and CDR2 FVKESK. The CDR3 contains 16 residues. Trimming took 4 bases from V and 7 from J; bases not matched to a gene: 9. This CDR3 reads CASSRQGTSGGNEQFF. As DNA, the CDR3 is TGTGCCAGCAGCCGACAAGGGACTAGCGGTGGGAATGAGCAGTTCTTC.

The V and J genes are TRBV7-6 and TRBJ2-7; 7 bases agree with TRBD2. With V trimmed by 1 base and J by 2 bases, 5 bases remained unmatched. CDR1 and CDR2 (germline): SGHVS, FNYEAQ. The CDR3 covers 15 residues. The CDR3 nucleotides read TGTGCCAGCAGCTTAGATAGCGGGTTGGCCTACGAGCAGTACTTC. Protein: CASSLDSGLAYEQYF.

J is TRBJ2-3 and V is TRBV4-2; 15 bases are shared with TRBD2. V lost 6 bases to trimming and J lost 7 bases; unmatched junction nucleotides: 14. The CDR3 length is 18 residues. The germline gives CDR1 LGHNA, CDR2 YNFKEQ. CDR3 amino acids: CASSVGLAGGGGVNTQYF. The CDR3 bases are TGTGCCAGCAGTGTCGGACTAGCGGGGGGGGGAGGCGTAAATACGCAGTATTTT.

The CDR3 loop reads CASSPRNRGRTGDTQYF. The CDR3 coding sequence is TGTGCCAGCTCCCCCCGGAACAGGGGGCGGACAGGAGATACGCAGTATTTT. The rearrangement uses TRBV6-6 and TRBJ2-3, with TRBD1 matching over 9 bases. Trimming at V came to 8 bases and at J to 5 bases, leaving 17 bases not matched to a gene. Germline CDR1 and CDR2: MNHNY and SVGAGI (reference sequence). The CDR3 is made up of 17 amino acids.

The CDR3 DNA reads as TGTGCCAGCAGGTTTAGCGGCGGAAGCTCCTACGAGCAGTACTTC. It encodes CASRFSGGSSYEQYF. The chain employs TRBV2 and TRBJ2-7, with D possibly TRBD2 on 6 matching bases. Between the trimmed V and J ends, which lost 6 bases and 0 bases, there was a span of 15 bases. The CDR3 extends over 15 amino acids. Germline assignment: CDR1 SNHLY and CDR2 FYNNEI.

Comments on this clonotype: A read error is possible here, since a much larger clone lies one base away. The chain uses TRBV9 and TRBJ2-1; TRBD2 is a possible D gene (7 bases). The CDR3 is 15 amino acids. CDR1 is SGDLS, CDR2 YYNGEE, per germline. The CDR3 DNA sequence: TGTACCAGCAGCGTAGCCGGGGGGCCCTACAATGAGCAGTTCTTC. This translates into CTSSVAGGPYNEQFF. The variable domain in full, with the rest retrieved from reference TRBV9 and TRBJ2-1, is DSGVTQTPKHLITATGQRVTLRCSPRSGDLSVYWYQQSLDQGLQFLIQYYNGEERAKGNILERFSAQQFPDLHSELNLSSLELGDSALYFCTSSVAGGPYNEQFFGPGTRLTVL.

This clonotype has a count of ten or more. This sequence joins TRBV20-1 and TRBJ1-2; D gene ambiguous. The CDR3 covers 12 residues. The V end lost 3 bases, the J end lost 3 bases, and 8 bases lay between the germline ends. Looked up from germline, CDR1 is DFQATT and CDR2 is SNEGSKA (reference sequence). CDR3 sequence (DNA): TGCAGTGCTAGTCTCTCGGACTATGGCTACACCTTC. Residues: CSASLSDYGYTF.

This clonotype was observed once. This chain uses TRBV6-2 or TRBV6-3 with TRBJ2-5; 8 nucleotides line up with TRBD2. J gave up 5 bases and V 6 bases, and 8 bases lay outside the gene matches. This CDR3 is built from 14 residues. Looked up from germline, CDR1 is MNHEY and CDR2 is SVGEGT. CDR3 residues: CASRDGGGVETQYF. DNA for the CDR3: TGTGCCAGCAGGGACGGGGGGGGTGTGGAGACCCAGTACTTC.

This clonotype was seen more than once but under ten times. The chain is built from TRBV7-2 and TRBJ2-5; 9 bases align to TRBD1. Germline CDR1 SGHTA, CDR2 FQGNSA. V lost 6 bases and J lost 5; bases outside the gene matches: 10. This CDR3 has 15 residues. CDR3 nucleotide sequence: TGTGCCAGCAGAGATCATGGGACAGGGCTCGAGACCCAGTACTTC. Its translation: CASRDHGTGLETQYF.

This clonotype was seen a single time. CDR3 nucleotide sequence: TGTGCCAGCAAGGGTCCCACTGAAGCTTTCTTT. Translated: CASKGPTEAFF. The chain joins TRBV6-2 or TRBV6-3 to TRBJ1-1; D remains unclear. CDR3 length: 11 residues. V lost 7 bases, J lost 4 bases, and 7 bases lay in between. CDR1 is MNHEY, CDR2 SVGEGT, per germline.

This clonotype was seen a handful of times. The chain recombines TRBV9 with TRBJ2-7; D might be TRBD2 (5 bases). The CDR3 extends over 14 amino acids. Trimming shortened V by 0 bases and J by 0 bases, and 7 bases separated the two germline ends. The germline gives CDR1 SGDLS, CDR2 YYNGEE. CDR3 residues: CASSVEAVSYEQYF. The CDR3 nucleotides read TGTGCCAGCAGCGTAGAAGCGGTCTCCTACGAGCAGTACTTC.

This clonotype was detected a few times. The CDR3 sequence is CSAPGPRSSYNEQFF. The DNA of the CDR3 is TGCAGTGCTCCCGGACCGAGGAGCTCCTACAATGAGCAGTTCTTC. V and J are TRBV20-1 and TRBJ2-1; D is unclear. Germline V CDR1 and CDR2: DFQATT, SNEGSKA (reference sequence). Deletions cut 5 bases from V and 0 bases from J, with 14 bases between. The CDR3 spans 15 residues.

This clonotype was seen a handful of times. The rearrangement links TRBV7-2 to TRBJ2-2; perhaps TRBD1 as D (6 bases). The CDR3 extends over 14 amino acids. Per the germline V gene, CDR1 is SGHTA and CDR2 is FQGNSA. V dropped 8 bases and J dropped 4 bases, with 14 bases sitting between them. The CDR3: CASASQGATGELFF. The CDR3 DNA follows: TGTGCCAGCGCCTCACAGGGAGCCACCGGGGAGCTGTTTTTT.

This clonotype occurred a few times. CDR3 in amino acids: CASSRTGPPSSYEQYF. The DNA for the CDR3 is TGTGCCAGCAGCCGGACAGGGCCCCCCAGCTCCTACGAGCAGTACTTC. J is TRBJ2-7 and V is TRBV7-2, with 8 bases lining up with TRBD1. CDR3 size: 16 residues. The ends lost 5 bases at V and 0 bases at J; junction bases unmatched: 9. Germline V CDR1 and CDR2: SGHTA, FQGNSA.

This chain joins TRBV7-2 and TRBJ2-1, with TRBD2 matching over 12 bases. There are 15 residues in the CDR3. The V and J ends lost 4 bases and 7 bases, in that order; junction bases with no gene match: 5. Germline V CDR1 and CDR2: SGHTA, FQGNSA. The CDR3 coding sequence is TGTGCCAGCAGCTGGGCCCTAGCGGGGGGGAATGAGCAGTTCTTC. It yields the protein CASSWALAGGNEQFF.

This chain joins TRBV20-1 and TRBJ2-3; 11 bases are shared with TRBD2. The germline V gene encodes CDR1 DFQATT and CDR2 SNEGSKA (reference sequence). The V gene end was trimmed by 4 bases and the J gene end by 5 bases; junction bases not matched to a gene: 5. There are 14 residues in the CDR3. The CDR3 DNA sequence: TGCAGTGCTATGACTAGCGGGGTAGGAGATACGCAGTATTTT. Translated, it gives CSAMTSGVGDTQYF.

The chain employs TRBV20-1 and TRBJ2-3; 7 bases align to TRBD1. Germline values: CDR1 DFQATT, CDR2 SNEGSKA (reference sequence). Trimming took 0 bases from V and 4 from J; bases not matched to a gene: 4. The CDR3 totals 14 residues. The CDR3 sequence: CSAREGQVSDTQYF. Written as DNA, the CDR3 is TGCAGTGCTAGAGAAGGACAGGTCTCAGATACGCAGTATTTT.